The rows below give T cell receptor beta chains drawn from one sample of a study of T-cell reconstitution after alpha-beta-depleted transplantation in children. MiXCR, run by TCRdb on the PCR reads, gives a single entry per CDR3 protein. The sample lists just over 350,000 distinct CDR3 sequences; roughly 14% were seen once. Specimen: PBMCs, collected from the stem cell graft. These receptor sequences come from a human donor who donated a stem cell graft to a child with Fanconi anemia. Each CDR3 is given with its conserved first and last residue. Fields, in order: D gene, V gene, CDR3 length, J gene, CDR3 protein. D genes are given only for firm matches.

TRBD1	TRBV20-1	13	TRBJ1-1	CSAQAGGGTEAFF
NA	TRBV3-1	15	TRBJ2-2	CASSQGRSNTGELFF
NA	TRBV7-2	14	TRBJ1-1	CASSLMRRSTEAFF
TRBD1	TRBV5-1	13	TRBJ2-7	CASSLGQGDEQYF
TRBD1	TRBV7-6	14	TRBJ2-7	CASSSSTGPYEQYF
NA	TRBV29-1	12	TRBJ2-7	CSVRGVSYEQYF
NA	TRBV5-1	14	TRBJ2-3	CASSPQGGTDTQYF
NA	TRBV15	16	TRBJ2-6	CATSRELQFGANVLTF
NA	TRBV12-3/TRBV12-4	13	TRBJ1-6	CASSFRRNSPLHF
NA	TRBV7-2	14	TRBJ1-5	CASSPRDSGQPQHF
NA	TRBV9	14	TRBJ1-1	CASSVEVRSREAFF
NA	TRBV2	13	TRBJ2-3	CASKGGYTDTQYF
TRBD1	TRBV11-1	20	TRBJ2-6	CASSLRVGSGQSSGANVLTF
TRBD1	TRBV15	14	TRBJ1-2	CATSRGTANYGYTF
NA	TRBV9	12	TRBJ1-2	CASSTGTYGYTF
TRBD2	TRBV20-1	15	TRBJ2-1	CSARDWTSGGPEQFF
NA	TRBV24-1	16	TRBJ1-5	CATSDTGTTINQPQHF
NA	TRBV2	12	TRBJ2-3	CASSSGTPSQYF
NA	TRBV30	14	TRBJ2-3	CAWSVNTFTDTQYF
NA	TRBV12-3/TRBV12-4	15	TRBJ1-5	CASSPTTGPNQPQHF
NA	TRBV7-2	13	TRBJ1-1	CASSSRQALEAFF
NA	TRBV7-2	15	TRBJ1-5	CASSSAGISNQPQHF
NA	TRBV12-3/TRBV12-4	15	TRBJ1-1	CASSRQWSMNTEAFF
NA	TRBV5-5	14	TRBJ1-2	CASSQRWSADGYTF
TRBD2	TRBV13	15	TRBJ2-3	CASSLRAGGTDTQYF
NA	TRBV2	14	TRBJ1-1	CASSERGRGTEAFF
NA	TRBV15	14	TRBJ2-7	CATSRDIGSYEQYF
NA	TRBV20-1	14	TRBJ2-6	CSASVIPGANVLTF
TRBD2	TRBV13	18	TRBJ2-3	CASSLTSRGGVAADTQYF
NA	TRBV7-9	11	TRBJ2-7	CASSLGQQGIF
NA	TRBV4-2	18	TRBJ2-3	CASSQDGNEGWDTDTQYF
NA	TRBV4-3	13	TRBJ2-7	CASSHAILREQYF
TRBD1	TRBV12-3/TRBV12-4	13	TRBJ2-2	CASSLHGQGELFF
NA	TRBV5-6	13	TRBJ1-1	CASSLVGGLTAFF
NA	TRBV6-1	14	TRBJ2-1	CASKDSSSYNEQFF
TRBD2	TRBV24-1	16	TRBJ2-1	CATSDPAGGSYNEQFF